This TCR beta chain emerged from a study of T cell responses to AZD1222 COVID-19 vaccine. This CDR3 spans 15 amino acids. V was clipped by 4 bases and J by 9 bases, with 19 bases between them. Germline V gene sequence: CDR1 SNHLY, CDR2 FYNNEI. Sequencing used immunoSEQ multiplex PCR; TCRdb keeps in-frame clones, though not all of them. Of roughly 140,000 clones in the sample, 85% to 95% were seen once. This chain links TRBV2 with TRBJ2-1; D assignment may be TRBD1 or TRBD2 (5 bases each). This receptor was identified in an adult in good health. The sample was peripheral blood, taken on day 0 of AZD1222 vaccination. CDR3 region: CASSVGTRAVGEQFF. CDR3 in DNA: TGTGCCAGCAGTGTAGGGACCAGGGCGGTCGGTGAGCAGTTCTTC.